The clone carrying this T cell receptor (beta chain) was seen only a few times. This sample stems from a study of beta chain features in type 1 diabetes. CDR1 MDHEN and CDR2 SYDVKM come from the germline V gene. This CDR3 contains 11 residues. Trimming removed 3 bases from V and 8 bases from J, with 7 bases in between. Expressed TCRB transcripts were sequenced because the isolated RNA had all been reverse transcribed beforehand. Using immunoSEQ multiplex PCR, the repertoire was profiled, and TCRdb retains in-frame clones only, with some absent. The sample consists of around 250,000 clones, 27% of them appearing once.

Sequenced sample: central memory CD4+ T cells from blood. This receptor was identified in a man aged 25 to 40 in good health. This chain joins TRBV28 and TRBJ1-2, with D maybe TRBD1 (6 bases). The CDR3 is CASSFQGGYTF. The DNA for the CDR3 is TGTGCCAGCAGTTTCCAGGGGGGCTACACCTTC.